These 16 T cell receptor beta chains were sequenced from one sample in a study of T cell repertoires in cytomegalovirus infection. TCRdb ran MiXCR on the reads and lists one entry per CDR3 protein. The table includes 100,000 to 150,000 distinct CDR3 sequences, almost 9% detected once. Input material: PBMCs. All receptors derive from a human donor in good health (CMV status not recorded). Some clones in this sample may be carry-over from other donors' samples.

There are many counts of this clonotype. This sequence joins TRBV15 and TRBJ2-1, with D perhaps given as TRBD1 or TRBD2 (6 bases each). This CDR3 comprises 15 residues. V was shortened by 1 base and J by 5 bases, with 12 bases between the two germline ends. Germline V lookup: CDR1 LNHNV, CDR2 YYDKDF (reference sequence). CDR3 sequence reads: CATSRARGLDNEQFF. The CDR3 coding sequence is TGTGCCACCAGCAGAGCTCGGGGGCTAGACAATGAGCAGTTCTTC.

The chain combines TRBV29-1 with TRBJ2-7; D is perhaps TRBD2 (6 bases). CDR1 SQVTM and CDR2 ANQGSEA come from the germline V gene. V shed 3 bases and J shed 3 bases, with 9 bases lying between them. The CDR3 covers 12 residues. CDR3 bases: TGCAGCGTTGACGGGGGAAACTACGAGCAGTACTTC. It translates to CSVDGGNYEQYF.

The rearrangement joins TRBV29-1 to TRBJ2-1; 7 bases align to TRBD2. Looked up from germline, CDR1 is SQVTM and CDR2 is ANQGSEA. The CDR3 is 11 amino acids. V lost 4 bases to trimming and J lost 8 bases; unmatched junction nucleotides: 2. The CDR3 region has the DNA TGCAGCGTTGGACTAGCCCATGAGCAGTTCTTC. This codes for CSVGLAHEQFF.

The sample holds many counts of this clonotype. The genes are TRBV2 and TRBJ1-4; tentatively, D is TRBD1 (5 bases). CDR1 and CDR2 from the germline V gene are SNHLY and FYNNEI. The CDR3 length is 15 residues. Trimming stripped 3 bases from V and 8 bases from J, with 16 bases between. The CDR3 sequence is CASSDGGVQIEKLFF. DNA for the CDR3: TGTGCCAGCAGTGATGGAGGGGTGCAGATCGAAAAACTGTTTTTT.

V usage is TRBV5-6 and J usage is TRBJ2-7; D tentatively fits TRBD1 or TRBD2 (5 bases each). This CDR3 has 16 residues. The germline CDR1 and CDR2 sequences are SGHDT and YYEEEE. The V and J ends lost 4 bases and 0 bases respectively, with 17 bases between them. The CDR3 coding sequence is TGTGCCAGCAGCCCATGGTGGGACGTAGACTCCTACGAGCAGTACTTC. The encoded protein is CASSPWWDVDSYEQYF.

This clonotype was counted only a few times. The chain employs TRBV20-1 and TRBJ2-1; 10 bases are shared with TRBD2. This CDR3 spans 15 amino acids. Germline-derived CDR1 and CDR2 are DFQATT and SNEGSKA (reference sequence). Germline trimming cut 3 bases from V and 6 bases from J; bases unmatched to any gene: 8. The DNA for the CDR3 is TGCAGTGCTAGTCAGCGGGGGGGCCGGATCAATGAGCAGTTCTTC. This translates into CSASQRGGRINEQFF.

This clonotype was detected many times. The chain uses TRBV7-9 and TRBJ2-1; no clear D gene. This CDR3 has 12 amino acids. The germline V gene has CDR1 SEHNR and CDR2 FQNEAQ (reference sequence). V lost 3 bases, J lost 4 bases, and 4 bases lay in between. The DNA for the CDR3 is TGTGCCAGCAGCTTCAAGTACAATGAGCAGTTCTTC. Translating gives CASSFKYNEQFF.

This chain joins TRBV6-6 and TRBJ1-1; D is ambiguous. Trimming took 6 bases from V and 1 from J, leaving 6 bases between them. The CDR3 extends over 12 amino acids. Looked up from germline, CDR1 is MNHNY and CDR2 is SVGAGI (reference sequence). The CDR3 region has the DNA TGTGCCAGCAGGGGCACGAACACTGAAGCTTTCTTT. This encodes CASRGTNTEAFF.

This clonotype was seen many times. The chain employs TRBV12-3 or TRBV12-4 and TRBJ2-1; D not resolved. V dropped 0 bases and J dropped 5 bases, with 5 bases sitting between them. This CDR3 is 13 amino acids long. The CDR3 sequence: CASSLARNNEQFF. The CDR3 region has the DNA TGTGCCAGCAGTTTAGCCAGGAACAATGAGCAGTTCTTC.

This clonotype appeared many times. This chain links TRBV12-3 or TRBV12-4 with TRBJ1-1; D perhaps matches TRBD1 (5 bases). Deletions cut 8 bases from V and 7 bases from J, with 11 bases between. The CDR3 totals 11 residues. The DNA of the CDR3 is TGTGCCAGCCTACGGGGGGTTGAAGCTTTCTTT. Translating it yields CASLRGVEAFF.

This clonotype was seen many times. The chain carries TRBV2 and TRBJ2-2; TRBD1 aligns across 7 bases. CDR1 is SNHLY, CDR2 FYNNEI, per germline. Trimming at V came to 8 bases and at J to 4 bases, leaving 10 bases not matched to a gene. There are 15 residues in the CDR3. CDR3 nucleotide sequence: TGTGCCAGCGCAAAAGCGACAGGGTTCACCGGGGAGCTGTTTTTT. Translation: CASAKATGFTGELFF.

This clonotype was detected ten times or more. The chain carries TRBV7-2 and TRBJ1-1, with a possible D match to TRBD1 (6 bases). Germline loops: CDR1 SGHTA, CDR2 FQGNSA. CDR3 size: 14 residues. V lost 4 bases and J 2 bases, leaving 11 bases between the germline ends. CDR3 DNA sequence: TGTGCCAGCAGCTCTCGTGGGGGCAACACTGAAGCTTTCTTT. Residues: CASSSRGGNTEAFF.

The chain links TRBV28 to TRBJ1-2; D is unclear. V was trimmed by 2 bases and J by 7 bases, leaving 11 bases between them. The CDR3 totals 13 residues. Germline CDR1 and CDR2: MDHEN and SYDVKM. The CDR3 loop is CASSLGVGSGYTF. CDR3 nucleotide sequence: TGTGCCAGCAGTTTAGGGGTCGGGAGTGGCTACACCTTC.

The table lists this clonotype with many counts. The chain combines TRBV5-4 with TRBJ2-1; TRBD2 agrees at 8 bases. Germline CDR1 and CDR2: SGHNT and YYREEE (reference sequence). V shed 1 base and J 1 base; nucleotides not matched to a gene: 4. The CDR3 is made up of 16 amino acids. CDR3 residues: CASSLSGGSSYNEQFF. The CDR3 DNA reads TGTGCCAGCAGCTTGAGCGGGGGATCTTCCTACAATGAGCAGTTCTTC.

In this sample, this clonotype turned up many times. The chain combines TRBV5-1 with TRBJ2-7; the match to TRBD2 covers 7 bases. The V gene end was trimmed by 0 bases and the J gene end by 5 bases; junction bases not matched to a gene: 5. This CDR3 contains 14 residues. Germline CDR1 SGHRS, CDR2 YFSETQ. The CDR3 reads CASSLASGVDEQYF. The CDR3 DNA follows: TGCGCCAGCAGCTTGGCCAGCGGGGTCGACGAGCAGTACTTC.

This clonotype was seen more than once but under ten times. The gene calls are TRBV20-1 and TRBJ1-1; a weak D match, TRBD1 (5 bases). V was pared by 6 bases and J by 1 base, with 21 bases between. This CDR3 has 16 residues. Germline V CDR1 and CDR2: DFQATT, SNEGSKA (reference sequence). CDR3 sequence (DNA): TGCAGTGCGGAACGTCAGGGACGAAGGAAGAACACTGAAGCTTTCTTT. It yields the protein CSAERQGRRKNTEAFF.